Listed below are T cell receptor beta chains from one sample, sequenced in a study of blood T cell repertoires in COVID-19. Measured with immunoSEQ multiplex PCR; TCRdb has only the in-frame clones, and not every one. The profile shows 100,000 to 130,000 clones, approximately 83% of them singletons. The sequenced sample was peripheral blood. The origin of the receptors is a woman aged 70 to 79 with acute or convalescent COVID-19. Both conserved end residues are part of each CDR3. The order of the fields is CDR3 length, D gene, V gene, clone size, J gene, CDR3 DNA, CDR3 protein. D genes are given only for firm matches. The size of a clone is reported for some rows only, either as once, few or many, or as a class for expanded clones.

19,TRBD1,TRBV27,-,TRBJ1-5,TGTGCCAGCAGTTCTATGACAGGGACAGGGGGCATGGGCAATCAGCCCCAGCATTTT,CASSSMTGTGGMGNQPQHF
15,TRBD2,TRBV20-1,-,TRBJ2-3,TGCAGTGCTAGTATCGGGCGGGAGGGCACAGATACGCAGTATTTT,CSASIGREGTDTQYF
14,TRBD1,TRBV9,-,TRBJ2-1,TGTGCCAGCAGCGCGGACAGGGACTACAATGAGCAGTTCTTC,CASSADRDYNEQFF
11,-,TRBV6-5,-,TRBJ2-3,TGTGCCAGCACCCCGGGAGATACGCAGTATTTT,CASTPGDTQYF
17,TRBD2,TRBV5-5,-,TRBJ2-4,TGTGCCAGCAGCTTGGACGGGGGAGGGCCCTCCAAAAACATTCAGTACTTC,CASSLDGGGPSKNIQYF
15,TRBD1,TRBV4-1,-,TRBJ1-5,TGCGCCAGCAGCCCCCTAGGGGGCGGCAATCAGCTCCAGCATTTT,CASSPLGGGNQLQHF
15,TRBD1,TRBV27,-,TRBJ2-1,TGTGCCAGCAGTTTCGCCGGGACAGGGTTCAATGAGCAGTTCTTC,CASSFAGTGFNEQFF
16,TRBD1,TRBV6-1,-,TRBJ2-1,TGTGCCAGCAGTGGACGGGCAGGGGGCTTTAAAGATGAGCAGTTCTTC,CASSGRAGGFKDEQFF
17,-,TRBV12-2,-,TRBJ2-5,TGTGCAAGTCGCCGACACCTGAGCGGGGAGTACCAAGAGACCCAGTACTTC,CASRRHLSGEYQETQYF
14,TRBD1,TRBV7-2,few,TRBJ1-5,TGTGCCAGCAGCGGACAGGGGGGCAATCAGCCCCAGCATTTT,CASSGQGGNQPQHF
15,-,TRBV9,-,TRBJ2-7,TGTGCCAGCTCTCCGGAACTCAGGGACTCCTACGAGCAGTACTTC,CASSPELRDSYEQYF